This passage covers 12 T cell receptor beta chains from one sample sequenced in a study of blood T cell repertoires in COVID-19 (dated by TCRdb to the early 2020s). Preparation of the library involved the immunoSEQ multiplex PCR assay. Held by TCRdb, this immuneACCESS table contains in-frame sequences only and omits some clones. Under half of the omission traces to an unresolved V gene where checked; the cause of the rest is unknown. The sample table holds 200,000 to 300,000 clones, of which roughly 80% were seen once. Together, the top ten hold about 7.4% of the sample. The sample consisted of peripheral blood. The source of these receptors is a woman aged 80 or over with acute or convalescent COVID-19.

This clone has a single count. The CDR3 region has the DNA TGCGCCAGCAGCCAAGCTGACAGGGTTGGGGCCAACGTCCTGACTTTC. Its protein product is CASSQADRVGANVLTF. The rearrangement links TRBV4-1 to TRBJ2-6; 7 bases fit TRBD1. The CDR3 runs to 16 residues. Trimming removed 1 base from V and 3 bases from J; junction bases left unmatched: 3. Germline V CDR1 and CDR2: MGHRA, YSYEKL.

The chain joins TRBV5-4 to TRBJ2-7, with 9 bases that match TRBD2. The CDR3 runs to 15 residues. In germline, CDR1 is SGHNT, CDR2 YYREEE (reference sequence). J was trimmed by 2 bases and V by 3 bases; bases with no gene match: 6. CDR3 DNA sequence: TGTGCCAGCAGCTCGGAGACTAGCGGACCCTACGAGCAGTACTTC. Its translation: CASSSETSGPYEQYF.

This chain connects TRBV20-1 to TRBJ2-5, with D possibly being TRBD2 (6 bases). In germline, CDR1 is DFQATT, CDR2 SNEGSKA (reference sequence). This CDR3 is built from 11 residues. With 3 bases removed from V and 7 bases from J, the gap between germline ends came to 9 bases. CDR3 in amino acids: CSARLGGTQYF. In DNA form, the CDR3 reads TGCAGTGCTAGGTTGGGGGGGACCCAGTACTTC.

The chain joins TRBV7-3 to TRBJ2-3; the D gene is possibly TRBD2 (6 bases). Germline-derived CDR1 and CDR2 are SGHTA and FQGTGA. V was clipped by 8 bases and J by 0 bases, with 18 bases between them. The CDR3 has 16 amino acids. The CDR3 sequence is CASSLLIAASTDTQYF. The CDR3 DNA sequence: TGTGCCAGCTCTCTCCTAATAGCGGCTAGCACAGATACGCAGTATTTT.

The chain is built from TRBV6-6 and TRBJ2-3, with D tentatively TRBD1 (6 bases). Looked up from germline, CDR1 is MNHNY and CDR2 is SVGAGI (reference sequence). The CDR3 is 14 residues long. Trimming stripped 5 bases from V and 4 bases from J, with 13 bases between. DNA of the CDR3: TGTGCCAGCAGTCAAAGGGACATTTCAGATACGCAGTATTTT. It specifies CASSQRDISDTQYF.

The chain recombines TRBV12-5 with TRBJ2-7; the D gene is possibly TRBD2 (5 bases). Between the trimmed V and J ends, which lost 6 bases and 3 bases, there was a span of 6 bases. There are 11 residues in the CDR3. Germline V gene lookup returns CDR1 LGHNT and CDR2 FRNRAP. CDR3 amino acids: CASGAGYEQYF. DNA of the CDR3: TGTGCTAGTGGCGCGGGCTACGAGCAGTACTTC.

The gene calls are TRBV7-9 and TRBJ2-1; the D gene is possibly TRBD2 (5 bases). V was trimmed by 5 bases and J by 15 bases, leaving 20 bases between them. Germline lookup yields CDR1 SEHNR and CDR2 FQNEAQ (reference sequence). The CDR3 length is 13 residues. The CDR3 is CASSQDGLLVTFF. The CDR3 bases are TGTGCCAGCAGCCAAGACGGACTCCTGGTCACGTTCTTC.

This chain connects TRBV5-6 to TRBJ2-3; maybe TRBD2 (7 bases). Germline lookup yields CDR1 SGHDT and CDR2 YYEEEE. The ends were cut back, 0 bases at V and 5 bases at J, with 16 bases in the middle. CDR3 length: 16 residues. The CDR3 sequence is CASSLARGGGIDTQYF. The CDR3 region has the DNA TGTGCCAGCAGCTTGGCGAGGGGGGGAGGAATAGATACGCAGTATTTT.

J is TRBJ1-3 and V is TRBV4-1; D is perhaps TRBD1 (5 bases). The CDR3 length is 17 residues. The germline gives CDR1 MGHRA, CDR2 YSYEKL. The V end lost 0 bases, the J end lost 2 bases, and 14 bases lay between the germline ends. CDR3 amino acids: CASSQEGPGSTGNTIYF. The DNA for the CDR3 is TGCGCCAGCAGCCAAGAAGGCCCAGGGTCCACTGGAAACACCATATATTTT.

V usage is TRBV19 and J usage is TRBJ1-5; a possible D gene is TRBD1 (5 bases). Trimming left V 5 bases short and J 2 bases short, with 16 bases between. The CDR3 sequence is 16 residues long. The germline CDR1 and CDR2 sequences are LNHDA and SQIVND (reference sequence). The CDR3 region has the DNA TGTGCCAGTAGTTCCCCGGGACTTATGGGCAATCAGCCCCAGCATTTT. This translates into CASSSPGLMGNQPQHF.

The chain carries TRBV6-5 and TRBJ1-5, with D hard to call. Trimming cost V 10 bases and J 0 bases, with 16 bases left between them. CDR1 and CDR2 from the germline V gene are MNHEY and SVGAGI. The CDR3 has 15 residues. This CDR3 is CATGRGIYSNQPQHF. The CDR3 nucleotides are TGTGCCACCGGGCGGGGTATTTATAGCAATCAGCCCCAGCATTTT.

The chain combines TRBV7-9 with TRBJ1-2, with D possibly matching TRBD1 (5 bases). Germline CDR1 SEHNR, CDR2 FQNEAQ (reference sequence). Trimming removed 7 bases at V and 6 bases at J, with 18 bases between. The CDR3 consists of 14 residues. As DNA, the CDR3 is TGTGCCAGCAAAAAAGGAGGGGAGTTCGATGGCTACACCTTC. This gives the protein CASKKGGEFDGYTF.